These 11 T cell receptor beta chains originate from one sample sequenced in a study of graft-versus-host responses after intestinal transplantation. Sequencing used immunoSEQ multiplex PCR; TCRdb keeps in-frame clones, though not all of them. The sample lists some 79,000 clones, approximately 91% occurring once. Their antigens are not known. The sequencing used unstimulated CD4+ T cells sorted from spleen or lymph node cells, collected before intestinal transplant. These receptors were collected from a human donor who received an intestinal transplant.

Here the CDR3 reads CASSSHGQGAGTEAFF. The CDR3 region has the DNA TGTGCCAGCAGTTCCCATGGACAGGGGGCGGGAACTGAAGCTTTCTTT. The rearrangement uses TRBV28 and TRBJ1-1; 11 bases line up with TRBD1. Germline CDR1 and CDR2: MDHEN and SYDVKM. The CDR3 sequence is 16 residues long. With 4 bases clipped from V and 5 bases from J, the junction kept 9 bases outside the gene matches.

In this sample, this clone turned up a few times. Different DNA sequences within this sample yield the same CDR3. V and J are TRBV14 and TRBJ1-4; 8 bases fit TRBD1. Germline CDR1 SGHDN, CDR2 FVKESK. V gave up 4 bases and J gave up 5 bases; unmatched junction bases: 6. The CDR3 has 15 residues. The CDR3 is CASSPRTGTNEKLFF. CDR3 bases: TGTGCCAGCAGCCCTAGGACAGGGACAAATGAAAAACTGTTTTTT.

V gene TRBV19 combines with J gene TRBJ1-5; D ambiguous. Germline loops: CDR1 LNHDA, CDR2 SQIVND (reference sequence). There are 16 residues in the CDR3. V was shortened by 4 bases and J by 1 base, with 14 bases between the two germline ends. The CDR3 DNA is TGTGCCAGTAGTACTCTTAAGGCGGCAAGCAATCAGCCCCAGCATTTT. Its protein product is CASSTLKAASNQPQHF. The full variable domain, its missing parts supplied by reference TRBV19 and TRBJ1-5, is DGGITQSPKYLFRKEGQNVTLSCEQNLNHDAMYWYRQDPGQGLRLIYYSQIVNDFQKGDIAEGYSVSREKKESFPLTVTSAQKNPTAFYLCASSTLKAASNQPQHFGDGTRLSIL.

The J gene is TRBJ2-3, the V gene TRBV5-1; perhaps TRBD2 as D (6 bases). The V gene lost 2 bases and the J gene lost 1 base, with 14 bases spanning the gap. Germline V lookup: CDR1 SGHRS, CDR2 YFSETQ. The CDR3 totals 16 residues. The CDR3 DNA follows: TGCGCCAGCAGCTTTAATACGGGAGCGGGCACAGATACGCAGTATTTT. Its protein is CASSFNTGAGTDTQYF.

This chain links TRBV30 with TRBJ1-5; no firm D call. The germline CDR1 and CDR2 sequences are GTSNPN and SVGIG (reference sequence). V lost 0 bases, J lost 2 bases, and 5 bases lay in between. The CDR3 covers 13 residues. The CDR3 region is CAWSVHRNQPQHF. Here the CDR3 DNA reads TGTGCCTGGAGTGTACACCGCAATCAGCCCCAGCATTTT.

CDR3 DNA: TGCGCCAGCAGCACGAGCGTGGGAGGTAGCACAGATACGCAGTATTTT. Protein: CASSTSVGGSTDTQYF. The rearrangement uses TRBV5-1 and TRBJ2-3; D is possibly TRBD2 (6 bases). The CDR3 loop spans 16 amino acids. From germline, CDR1 is SGHRS and CDR2 YFSETQ. V lost 4 bases to trimming and J lost 0 bases, with 15 bases between them.

The genes are TRBV29-1 and TRBJ2-7; TRBD2 matches at 8 bases. CDR1 SQVTM and CDR2 ANQGSEA come from the germline V gene. The CDR3 is 15 residues long. V lost 7 bases and J lost 5; bases outside the gene matches: 16. CDR3 in DNA: TGCAGCGCCCAGCGGAGCGGGAGAGCTCCGGACGAGCAGTACTTC. Translation: CSAQRSGRAPDEQYF.

This chain links TRBV5-1 with TRBJ2-2; TRBD1 matches 9 bases. J gave up 1 base and V 5 bases, and 6 bases lay outside the gene matches. Germline values: CDR1 SGHRS, CDR2 YFSETQ. The CDR3 has 16 residues. The CDR3: CASRDRDRENTGELFF. The CDR3 bases are TGCGCCAGCAGAGACCGGGACAGGGAGAACACCGGGGAGCTGTTTTTT.

The chain has TRBV6-1 and TRBJ2-3, with D possibly matching TRBD2 (6 bases). V lost 4 bases and J lost 1, with 18 bases in between. The CDR3 spans 17 residues. CDR1 is MNHNS and CDR2 is SASEGT in the germline V gene. This CDR3 is CASSARRGNWGTDTQYF. In nucleotides, the CDR3 is TGTGCCAGCAGTGCCCGGAGGGGCAATTGGGGCACAGATACGCAGTATTTT.

The rearrangement uses TRBV4-2 and TRBJ1-1; unclear D gene. The CDR3 contains 13 residues. CDR1 and CDR2 (germline): LGHNA, YNFKEQ. V lost 0 bases to trimming and J lost 1 base, with 3 bases between them. Here the CDR3 reads CASSQDGNTEAFF. The CDR3 coding sequence is TGTGCCAGCAGCCAAGACGGGAACACTGAAGCTTTCTTT.

This CDR3 is CASSLVGSGSPPSEQFF. Written as DNA, the CDR3 is TGCGCCAGCAGCTTGGTAGGTAGCGGGAGTCCCCCCAGTGAGCAGTTCTTC. This sequence joins TRBV5-1 and TRBJ2-1, with 9 bases matching TRBD2. The CDR3 consists of 17 residues. CDR1 and CDR2 from the germline V gene are SGHRS and YFSETQ. Losses at the gene ends were 0 bases for V and 9 bases for J; bases not matched to a gene: 13.